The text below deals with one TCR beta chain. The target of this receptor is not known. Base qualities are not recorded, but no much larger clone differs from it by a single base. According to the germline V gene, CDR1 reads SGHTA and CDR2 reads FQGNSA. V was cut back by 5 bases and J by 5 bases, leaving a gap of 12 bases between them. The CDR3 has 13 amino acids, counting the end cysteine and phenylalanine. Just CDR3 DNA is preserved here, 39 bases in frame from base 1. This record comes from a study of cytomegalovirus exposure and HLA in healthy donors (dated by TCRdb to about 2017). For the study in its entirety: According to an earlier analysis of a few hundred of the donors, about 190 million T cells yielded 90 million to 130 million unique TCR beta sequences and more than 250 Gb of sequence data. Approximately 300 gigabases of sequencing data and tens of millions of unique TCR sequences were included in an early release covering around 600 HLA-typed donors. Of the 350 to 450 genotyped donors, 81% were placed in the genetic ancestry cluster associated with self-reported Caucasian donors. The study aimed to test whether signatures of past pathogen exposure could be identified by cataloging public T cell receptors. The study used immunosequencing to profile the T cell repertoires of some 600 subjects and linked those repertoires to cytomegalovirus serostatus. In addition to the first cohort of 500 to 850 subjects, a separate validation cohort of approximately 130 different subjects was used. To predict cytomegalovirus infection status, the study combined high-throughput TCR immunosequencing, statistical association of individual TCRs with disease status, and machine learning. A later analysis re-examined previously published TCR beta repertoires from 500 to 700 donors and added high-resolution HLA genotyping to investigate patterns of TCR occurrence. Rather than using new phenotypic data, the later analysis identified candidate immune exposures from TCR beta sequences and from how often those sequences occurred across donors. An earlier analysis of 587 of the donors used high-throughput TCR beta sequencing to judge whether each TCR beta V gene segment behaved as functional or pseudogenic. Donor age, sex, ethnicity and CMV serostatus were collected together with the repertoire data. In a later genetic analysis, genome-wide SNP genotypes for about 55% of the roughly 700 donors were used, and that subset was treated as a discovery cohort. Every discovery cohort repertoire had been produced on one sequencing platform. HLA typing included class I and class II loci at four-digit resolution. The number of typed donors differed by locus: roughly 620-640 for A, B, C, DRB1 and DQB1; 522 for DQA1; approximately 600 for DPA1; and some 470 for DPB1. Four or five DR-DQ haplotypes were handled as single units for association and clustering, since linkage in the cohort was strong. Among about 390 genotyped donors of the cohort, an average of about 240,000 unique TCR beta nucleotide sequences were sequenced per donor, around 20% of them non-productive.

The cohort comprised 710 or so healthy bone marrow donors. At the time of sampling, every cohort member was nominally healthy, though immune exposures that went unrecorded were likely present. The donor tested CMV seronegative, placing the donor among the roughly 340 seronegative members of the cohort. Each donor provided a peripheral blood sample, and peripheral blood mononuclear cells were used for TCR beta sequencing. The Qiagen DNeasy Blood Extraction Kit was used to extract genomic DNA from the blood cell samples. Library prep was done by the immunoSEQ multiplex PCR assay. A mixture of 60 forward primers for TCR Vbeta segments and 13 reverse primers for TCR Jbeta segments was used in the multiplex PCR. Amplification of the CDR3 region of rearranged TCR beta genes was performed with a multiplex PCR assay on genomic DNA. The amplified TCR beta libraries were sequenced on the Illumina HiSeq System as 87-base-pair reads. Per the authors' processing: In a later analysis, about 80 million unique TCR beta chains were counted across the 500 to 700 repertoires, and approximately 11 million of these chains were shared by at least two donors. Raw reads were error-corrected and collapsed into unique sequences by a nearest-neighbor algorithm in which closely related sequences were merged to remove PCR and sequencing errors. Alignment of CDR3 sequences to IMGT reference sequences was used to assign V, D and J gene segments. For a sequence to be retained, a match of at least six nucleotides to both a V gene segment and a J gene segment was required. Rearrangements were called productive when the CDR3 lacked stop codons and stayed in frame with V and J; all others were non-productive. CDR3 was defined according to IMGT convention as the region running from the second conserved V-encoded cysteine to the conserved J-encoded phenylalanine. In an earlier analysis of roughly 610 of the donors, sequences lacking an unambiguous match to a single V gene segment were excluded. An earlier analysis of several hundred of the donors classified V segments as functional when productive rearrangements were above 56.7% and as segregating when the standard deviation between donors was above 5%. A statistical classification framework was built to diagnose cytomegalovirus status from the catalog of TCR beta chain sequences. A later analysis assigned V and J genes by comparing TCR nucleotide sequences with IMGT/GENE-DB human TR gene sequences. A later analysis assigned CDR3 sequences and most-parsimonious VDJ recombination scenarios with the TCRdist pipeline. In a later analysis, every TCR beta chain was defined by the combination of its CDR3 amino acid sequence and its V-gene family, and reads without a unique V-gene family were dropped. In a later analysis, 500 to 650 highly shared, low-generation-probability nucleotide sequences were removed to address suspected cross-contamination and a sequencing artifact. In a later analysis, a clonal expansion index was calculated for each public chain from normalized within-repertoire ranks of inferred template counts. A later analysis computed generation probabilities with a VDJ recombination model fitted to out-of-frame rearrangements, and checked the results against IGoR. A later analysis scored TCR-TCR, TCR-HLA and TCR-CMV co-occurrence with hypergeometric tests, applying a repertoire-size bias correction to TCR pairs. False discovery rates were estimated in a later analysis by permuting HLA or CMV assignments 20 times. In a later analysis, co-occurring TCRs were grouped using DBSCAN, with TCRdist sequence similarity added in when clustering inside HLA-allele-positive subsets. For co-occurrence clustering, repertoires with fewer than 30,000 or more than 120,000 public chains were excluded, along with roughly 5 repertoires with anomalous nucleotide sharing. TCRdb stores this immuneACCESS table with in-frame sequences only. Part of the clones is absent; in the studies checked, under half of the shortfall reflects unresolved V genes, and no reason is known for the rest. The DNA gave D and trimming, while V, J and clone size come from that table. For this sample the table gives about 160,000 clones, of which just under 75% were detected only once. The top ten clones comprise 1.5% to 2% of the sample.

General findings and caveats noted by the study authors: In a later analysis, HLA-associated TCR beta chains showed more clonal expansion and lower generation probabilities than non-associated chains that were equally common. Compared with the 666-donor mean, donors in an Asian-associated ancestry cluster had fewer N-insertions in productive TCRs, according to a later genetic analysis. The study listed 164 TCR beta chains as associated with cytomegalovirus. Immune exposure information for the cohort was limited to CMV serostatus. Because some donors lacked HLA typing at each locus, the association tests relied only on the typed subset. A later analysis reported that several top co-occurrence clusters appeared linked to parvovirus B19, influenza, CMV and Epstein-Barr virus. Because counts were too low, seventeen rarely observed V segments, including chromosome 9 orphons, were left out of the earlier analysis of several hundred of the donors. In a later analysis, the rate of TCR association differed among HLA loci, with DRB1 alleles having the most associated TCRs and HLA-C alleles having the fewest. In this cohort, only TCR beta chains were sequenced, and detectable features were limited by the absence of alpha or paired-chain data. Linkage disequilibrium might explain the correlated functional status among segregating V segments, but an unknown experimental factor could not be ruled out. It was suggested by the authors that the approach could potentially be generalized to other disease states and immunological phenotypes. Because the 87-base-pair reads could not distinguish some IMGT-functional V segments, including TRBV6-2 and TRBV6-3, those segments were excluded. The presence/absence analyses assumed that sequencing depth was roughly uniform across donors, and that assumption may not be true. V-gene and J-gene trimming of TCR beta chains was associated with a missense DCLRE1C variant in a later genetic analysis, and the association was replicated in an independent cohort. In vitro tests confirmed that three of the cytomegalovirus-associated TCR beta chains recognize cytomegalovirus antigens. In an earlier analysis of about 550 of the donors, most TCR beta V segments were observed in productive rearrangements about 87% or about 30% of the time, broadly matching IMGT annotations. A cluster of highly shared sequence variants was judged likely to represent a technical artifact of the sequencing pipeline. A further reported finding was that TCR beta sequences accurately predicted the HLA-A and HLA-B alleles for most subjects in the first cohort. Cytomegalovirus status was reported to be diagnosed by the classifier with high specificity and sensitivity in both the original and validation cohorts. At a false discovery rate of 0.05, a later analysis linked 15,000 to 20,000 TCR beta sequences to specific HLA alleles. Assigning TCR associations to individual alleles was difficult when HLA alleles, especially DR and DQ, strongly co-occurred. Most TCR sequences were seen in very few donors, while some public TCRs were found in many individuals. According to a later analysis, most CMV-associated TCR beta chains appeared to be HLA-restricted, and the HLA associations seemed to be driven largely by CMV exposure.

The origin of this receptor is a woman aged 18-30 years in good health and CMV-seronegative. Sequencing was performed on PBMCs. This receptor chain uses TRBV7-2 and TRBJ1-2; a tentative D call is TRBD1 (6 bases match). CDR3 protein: CASSQYREYGYTF. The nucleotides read TGTGCCAGCAGCCAATACAGGGAATATGGCTACACCTTC.